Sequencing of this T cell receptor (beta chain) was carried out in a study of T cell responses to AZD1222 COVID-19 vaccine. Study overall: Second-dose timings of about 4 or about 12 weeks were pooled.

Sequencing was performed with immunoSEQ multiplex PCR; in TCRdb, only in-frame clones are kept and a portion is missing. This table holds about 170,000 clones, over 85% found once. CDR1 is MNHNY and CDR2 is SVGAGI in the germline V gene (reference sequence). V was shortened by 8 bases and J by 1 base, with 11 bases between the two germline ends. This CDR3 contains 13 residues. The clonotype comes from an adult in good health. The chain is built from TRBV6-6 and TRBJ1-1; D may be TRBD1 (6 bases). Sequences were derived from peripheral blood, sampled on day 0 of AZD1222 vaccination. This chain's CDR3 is CASGRGSNTEAFF. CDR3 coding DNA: TGTGCCAGCGGGAGGGGGTCGAACACTGAAGCTTTCTTT.